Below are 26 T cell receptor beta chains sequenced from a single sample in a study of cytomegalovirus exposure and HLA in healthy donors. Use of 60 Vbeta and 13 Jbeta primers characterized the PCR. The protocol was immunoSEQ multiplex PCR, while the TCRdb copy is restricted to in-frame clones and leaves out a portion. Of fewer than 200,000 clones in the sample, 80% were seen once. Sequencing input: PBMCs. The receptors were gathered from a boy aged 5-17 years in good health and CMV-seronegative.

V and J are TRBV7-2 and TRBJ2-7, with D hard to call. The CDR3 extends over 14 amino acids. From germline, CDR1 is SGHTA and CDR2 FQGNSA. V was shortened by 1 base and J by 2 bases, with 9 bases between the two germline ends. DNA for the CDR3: TGTGCCAGCAGCTTAGAAGGCACAGCCTACGAGCAGTACTTC. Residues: CASSLEGTAYEQYF.

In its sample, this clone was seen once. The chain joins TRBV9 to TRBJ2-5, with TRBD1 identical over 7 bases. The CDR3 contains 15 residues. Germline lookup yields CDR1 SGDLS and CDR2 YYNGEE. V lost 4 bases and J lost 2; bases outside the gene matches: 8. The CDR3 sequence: CASSNGDSRQETQYF. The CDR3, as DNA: TGTGCCAGCAGCAACGGGGACAGCAGACAAGAGACCCAGTACTTC.

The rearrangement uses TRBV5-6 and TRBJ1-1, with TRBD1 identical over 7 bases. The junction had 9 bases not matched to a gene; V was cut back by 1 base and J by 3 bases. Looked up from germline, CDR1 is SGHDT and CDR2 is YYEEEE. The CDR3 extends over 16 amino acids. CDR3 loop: CASSLSHRGVDTEAFF. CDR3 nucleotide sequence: TGTGCCAGCAGCTTGTCCCACAGGGGAGTCGACACTGAAGCTTTCTTT. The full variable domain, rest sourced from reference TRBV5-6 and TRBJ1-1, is DAGVTQSPTHLIKTRGQQVTLRCSPKSGHDTVSWYQQALGQGPQFIFQYYEEEERQRGNFPDRFSGHQFPNYSSELNVNALLLGDSALYLCASSLSHRGVDTEAFFGQGTRLTVV.

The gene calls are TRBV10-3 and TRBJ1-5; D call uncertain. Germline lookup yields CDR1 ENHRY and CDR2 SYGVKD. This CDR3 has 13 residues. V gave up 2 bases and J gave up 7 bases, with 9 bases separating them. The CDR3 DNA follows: TGTGCCATCAGTGAGGGACTTGGACAGCCCCAGCATTTT. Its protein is CAISEGLGQPQHF.

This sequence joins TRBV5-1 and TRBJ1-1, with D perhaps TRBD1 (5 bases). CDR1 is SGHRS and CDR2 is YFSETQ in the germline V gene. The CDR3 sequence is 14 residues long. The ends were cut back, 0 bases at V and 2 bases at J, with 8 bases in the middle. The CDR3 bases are TGCGCCAGCAGCTTGGGGGGGGAAAACACTGAAGCTTTCTTT. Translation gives CASSLGGENTEAFF.

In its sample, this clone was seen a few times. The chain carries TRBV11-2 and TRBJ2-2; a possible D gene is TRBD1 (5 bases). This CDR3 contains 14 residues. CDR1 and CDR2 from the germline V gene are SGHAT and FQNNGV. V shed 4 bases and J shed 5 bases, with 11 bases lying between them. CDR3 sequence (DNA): TGTGCCAGCAGCTCAAATCAGGGTACCGGGGAGCTGTTTTTT. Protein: CASSSNQGTGELFF.

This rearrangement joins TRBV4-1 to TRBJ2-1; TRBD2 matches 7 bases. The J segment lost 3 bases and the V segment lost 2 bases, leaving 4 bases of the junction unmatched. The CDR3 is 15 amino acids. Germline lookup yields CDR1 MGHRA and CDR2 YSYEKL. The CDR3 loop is CASSQSSGRYNEQFF. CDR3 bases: TGCGCCAGCAGCCAAAGTAGCGGGCGCTACAATGAGCAGTTCTTC.

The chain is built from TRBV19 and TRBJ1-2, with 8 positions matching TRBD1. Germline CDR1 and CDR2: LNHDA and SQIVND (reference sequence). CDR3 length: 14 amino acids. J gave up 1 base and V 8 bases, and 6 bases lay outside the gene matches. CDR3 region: CASVGQALNYGYTF. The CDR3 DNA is TGTGCCAGTGTGGGACAGGCCCTTAACTATGGCTACACCTTC.

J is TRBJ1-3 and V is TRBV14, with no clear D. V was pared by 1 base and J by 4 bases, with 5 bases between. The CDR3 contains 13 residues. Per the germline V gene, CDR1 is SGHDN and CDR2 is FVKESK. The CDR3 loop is CASSQGRGNTIYF. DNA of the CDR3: TGTGCCAGCAGCCAAGGCAGAGGAAACACCATATATTTT.

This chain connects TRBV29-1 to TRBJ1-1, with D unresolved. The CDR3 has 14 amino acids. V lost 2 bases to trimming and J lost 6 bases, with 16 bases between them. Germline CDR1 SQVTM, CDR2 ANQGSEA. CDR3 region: CSVEQVVRRAEAFF. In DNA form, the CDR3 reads TGCAGCGTTGAACAGGTAGTACGGAGGGCTGAAGCTTTCTTT. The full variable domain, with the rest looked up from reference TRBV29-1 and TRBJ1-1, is SAVISQKPSRDICQRGTSLTIQCQVDSQVTMMFWYRQQPGQSLTLIATANQGSEATYESGFVIDKFPISRPNLTFSTLTVSNMSPEDSSIYLCSVEQVVRRAEAFFGQGTRLTVV.

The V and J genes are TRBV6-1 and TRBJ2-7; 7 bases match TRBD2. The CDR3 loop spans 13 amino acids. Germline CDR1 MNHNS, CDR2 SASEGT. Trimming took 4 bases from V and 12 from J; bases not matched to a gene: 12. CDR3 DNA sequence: TGTGCCAGCAGTGCACTCCGGGAGGACGGGAGGTACTTC. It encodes CASSALREDGRYF.

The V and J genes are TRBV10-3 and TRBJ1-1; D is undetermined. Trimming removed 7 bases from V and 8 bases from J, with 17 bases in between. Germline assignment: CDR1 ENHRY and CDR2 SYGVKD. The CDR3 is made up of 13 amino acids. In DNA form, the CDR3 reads TGTGCCATCAAGGCAGCCAACACTAGGGAAGCTTTCTTT. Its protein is CAIKAANTREAFF.

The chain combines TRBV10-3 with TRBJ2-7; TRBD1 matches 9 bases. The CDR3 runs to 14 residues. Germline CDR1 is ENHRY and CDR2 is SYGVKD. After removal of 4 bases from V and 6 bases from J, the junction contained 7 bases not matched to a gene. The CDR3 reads CAISVGQGVSEQYF. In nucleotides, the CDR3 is TGTGCCATCAGTGTGGGACAGGGAGTTAGCGAGCAGTACTTC.

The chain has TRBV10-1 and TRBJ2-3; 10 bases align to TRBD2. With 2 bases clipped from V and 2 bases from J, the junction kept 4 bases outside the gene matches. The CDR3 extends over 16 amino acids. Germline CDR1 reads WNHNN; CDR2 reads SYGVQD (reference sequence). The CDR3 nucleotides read TGCGCCAGCAGTGAGATAGCGGGGGGCCTCACAGATACGCAGTATTTT. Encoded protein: CASSEIAGGLTDTQYF.

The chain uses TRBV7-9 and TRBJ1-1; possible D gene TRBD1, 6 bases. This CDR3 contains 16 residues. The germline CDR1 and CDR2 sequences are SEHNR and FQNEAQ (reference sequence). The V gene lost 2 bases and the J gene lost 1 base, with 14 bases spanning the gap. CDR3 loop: CASSLLYGQPNTEAFF. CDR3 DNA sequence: TGTGCCAGCAGCTTATTGTACGGACAGCCGAACACTGAAGCTTTCTTT.

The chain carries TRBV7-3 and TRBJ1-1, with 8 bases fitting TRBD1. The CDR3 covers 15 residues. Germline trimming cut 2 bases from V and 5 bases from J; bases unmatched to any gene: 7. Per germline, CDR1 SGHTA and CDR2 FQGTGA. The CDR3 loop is CASSLEARGRTEAFF. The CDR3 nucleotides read TGTGCCAGCAGCTTAGAAGCCAGGGGGCGGACTGAAGCTTTCTTT.

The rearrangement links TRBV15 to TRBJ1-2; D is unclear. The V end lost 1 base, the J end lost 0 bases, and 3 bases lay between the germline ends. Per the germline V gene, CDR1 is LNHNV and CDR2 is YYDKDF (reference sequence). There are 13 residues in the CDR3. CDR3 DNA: TGTGCCACCAGCAGAGCAGCTAACTATGGCTACACCTTC. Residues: CATSRAANYGYTF.

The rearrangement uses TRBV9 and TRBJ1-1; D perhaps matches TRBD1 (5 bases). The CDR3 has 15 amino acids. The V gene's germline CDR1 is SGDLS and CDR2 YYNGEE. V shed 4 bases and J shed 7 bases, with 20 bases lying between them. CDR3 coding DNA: TGTGCCAGCAGCCCCGAACCCCAGGGCTGGAATGAAGCTTTCTTT. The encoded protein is CASSPEPQGWNEAFF.

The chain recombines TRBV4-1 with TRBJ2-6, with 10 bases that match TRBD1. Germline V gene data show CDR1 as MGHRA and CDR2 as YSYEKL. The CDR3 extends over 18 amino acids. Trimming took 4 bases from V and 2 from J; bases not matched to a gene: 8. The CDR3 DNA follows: TGCGCCAGCAGCCCCTTTTTCGGGACAGGGGCTGGGGCCAACGTCCTGACTTTC. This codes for CASSPFFGTGAGANVLTF.

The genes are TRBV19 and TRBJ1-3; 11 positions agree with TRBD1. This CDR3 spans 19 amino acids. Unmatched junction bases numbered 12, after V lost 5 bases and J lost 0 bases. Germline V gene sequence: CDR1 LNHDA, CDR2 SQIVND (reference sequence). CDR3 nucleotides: TGTGCCAGTAGTGCGCGATACCGGGACAGGGGGACCTCTGGAAACACCATATATTTT. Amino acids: CASSARYRDRGTSGNTIYF.

In DNA, the CDR3 is TGTGCCAGCAGTCACATCCCCCCTAGAAGTGGCTACACCTTC. Amino acid sequence: CASSHIPPRSGYTF. The genes are TRBV6-5 and TRBJ1-2, with unresolved D. This CDR3 contains 14 residues. Germline loops: CDR1 MNHEY, CDR2 SVGAGI. The V gene lost 5 bases and the J gene lost 7 bases, with 17 bases spanning the gap.

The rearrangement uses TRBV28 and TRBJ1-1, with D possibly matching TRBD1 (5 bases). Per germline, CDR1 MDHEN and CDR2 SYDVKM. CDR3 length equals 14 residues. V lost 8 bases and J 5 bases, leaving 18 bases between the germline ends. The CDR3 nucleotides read TGTGCCAGCGACACGGTGGGGGGAAGGACTGAAGCTTTCTTT. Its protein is CASDTVGGRTEAFF.

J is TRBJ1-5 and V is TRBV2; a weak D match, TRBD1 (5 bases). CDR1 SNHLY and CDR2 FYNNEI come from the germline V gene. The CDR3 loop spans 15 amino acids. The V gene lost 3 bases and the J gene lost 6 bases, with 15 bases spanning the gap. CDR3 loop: CASSEYRLAGQPQHF. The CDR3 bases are TGTGCCAGCAGTGAGTACAGGTTGGCCGGTCAGCCCCAGCATTTT.

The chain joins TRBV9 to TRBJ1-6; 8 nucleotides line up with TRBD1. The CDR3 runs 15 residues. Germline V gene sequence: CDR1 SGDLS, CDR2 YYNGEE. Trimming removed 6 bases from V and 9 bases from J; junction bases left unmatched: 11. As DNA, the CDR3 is TGTGCCAGCACCCCAACAGACAGGGGAGGTTCACCCCTCCACTTT. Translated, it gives CASTPTDRGGSPLHF. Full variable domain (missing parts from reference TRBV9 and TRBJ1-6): DSGVTQTPKHLITATGQRVTLRCSPRSGDLSVYWYQQSLDQGLQFLIQYYNGEERAKGNILERFSAQQFPDLHSELNLSSLELGDSALYFCASTPTDRGGSPLHFGNGTRLTVT.

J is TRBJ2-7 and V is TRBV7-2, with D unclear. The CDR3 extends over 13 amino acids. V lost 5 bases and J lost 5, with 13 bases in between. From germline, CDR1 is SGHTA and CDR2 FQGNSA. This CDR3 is CASSVVAADEQYF. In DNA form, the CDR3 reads TGTGCCAGCAGCGTAGTCGCGGCGGACGAGCAGTACTTC.

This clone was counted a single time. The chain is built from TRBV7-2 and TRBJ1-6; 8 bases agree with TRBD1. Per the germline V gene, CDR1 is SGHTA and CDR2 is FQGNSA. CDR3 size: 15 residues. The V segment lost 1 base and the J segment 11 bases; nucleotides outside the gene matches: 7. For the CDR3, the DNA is TGTGCCAGCAGCTTAGGGGCAGGGGGCTTAACACCCCTCCACTTT. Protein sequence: CASSLGAGGLTPLHF.